One and the same sample provided the 2 T cell receptor beta chains below, sequenced in a study of cytomegalovirus exposure and HLA in healthy donors. The PCR made use of 60 Vbeta and 13 Jbeta primers. Profiling relied on immunoSEQ multiplex PCR, and the TCRdb table lists in-frame clones only, not all of them. The sample includes about 140,000 clones, 76% of them seen just once. Sample: PBMCs. The receptors were sampled from a female donor in good health and CMV-seropositive.

This clone turned up a few times. This chain connects TRBV5-1 to TRBJ2-5; TRBD2 agrees at 7 bases. In germline, CDR1 is SGHRS, CDR2 YFSETQ. This CDR3 is 15 amino acids long. The V and J ends lost 7 bases and 1 base, in that order; junction bases with no gene match: 10. In DNA form, the CDR3 reads TGCGCCAGCCGAGGGACGGGAGGCTCCCAAGAGACCCAGTACTTC. Encoded protein: CASRGTGGSQETQYF.

The rearrangement uses TRBV2 and TRBJ2-5, with TRBD2 matching 12 bases. CDR1 is SNHLY, CDR2 FYNNEI, per germline. J was trimmed by 4 bases and V by 6 bases; bases with no gene match: 3. The CDR3 is made up of 14 amino acids. Written as DNA, the CDR3 is TGTGCCAGCAGAAGACTAGCGGGGGTAGAGACCCAGTACTTC. Protein product: CASRRLAGVETQYF.